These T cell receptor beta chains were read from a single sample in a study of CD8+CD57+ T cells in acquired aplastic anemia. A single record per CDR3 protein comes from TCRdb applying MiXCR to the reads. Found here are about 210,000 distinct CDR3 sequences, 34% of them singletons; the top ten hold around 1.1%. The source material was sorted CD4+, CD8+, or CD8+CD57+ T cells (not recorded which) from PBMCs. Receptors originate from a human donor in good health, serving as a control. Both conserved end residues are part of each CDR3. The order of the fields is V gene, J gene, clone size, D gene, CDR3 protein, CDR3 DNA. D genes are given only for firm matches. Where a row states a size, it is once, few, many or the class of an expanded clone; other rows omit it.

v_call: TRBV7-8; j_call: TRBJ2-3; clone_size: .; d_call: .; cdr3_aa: CASSLAPLSSDTQYF; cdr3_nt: TGTGCCAGCAGCTTAGCCCCTTTAAGTTCCGATACGCAGTATTTT
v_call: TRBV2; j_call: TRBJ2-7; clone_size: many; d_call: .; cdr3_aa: CASKGQGWEQYF; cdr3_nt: TGTGCCAGCAAGGGGCAGGGCTGGGAGCAGTACTTC
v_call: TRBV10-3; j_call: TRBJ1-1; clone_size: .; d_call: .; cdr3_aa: CASSELGLNTEAFF; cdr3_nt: TGTGCCAGCAGTGAACTGGGGTTGAACACTGAAGCTTTCTTT
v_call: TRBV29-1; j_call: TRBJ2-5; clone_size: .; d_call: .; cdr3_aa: CSVGRSGVGETQYF; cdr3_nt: TGCAGCGTTGGAAGGTCAGGGGTAGGGGAGACCCAGTACTTC
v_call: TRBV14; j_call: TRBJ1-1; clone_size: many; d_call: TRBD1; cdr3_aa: CASSTRTGNLNTEAFF; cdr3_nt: TGTGCCAGCAGCACCCGGACAGGAAACTTGAACACTGAAGCTTTCTTT
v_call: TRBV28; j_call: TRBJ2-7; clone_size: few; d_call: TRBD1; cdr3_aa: CASSRAGQVYEQYF; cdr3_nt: TGTGCCAGCAGTAGAGCAGGACAGGTCTACGAGCAGTACTTC
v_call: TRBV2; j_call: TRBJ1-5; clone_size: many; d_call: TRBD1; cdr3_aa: CASHRGGSNQPQHF; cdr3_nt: TGTGCCAGCCACAGGGGGGGTAGCAATCAGCCCCAGCATTTT
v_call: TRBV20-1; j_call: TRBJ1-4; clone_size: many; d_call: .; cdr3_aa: CSARIGGANEKLFF; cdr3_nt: TGCAGTGCTAGGATAGGAGGGGCTAATGAAAAACTGTTTTTT
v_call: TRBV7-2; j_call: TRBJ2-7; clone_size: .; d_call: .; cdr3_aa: CASRQSSSYEQYF; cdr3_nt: TGTGCCAGCCGGCAGTCGAGCTCCTACGAGCAGTACTTC
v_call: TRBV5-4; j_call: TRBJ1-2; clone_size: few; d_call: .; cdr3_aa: CASSSKDRGGLSIGGYTF; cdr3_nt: TGTGCCAGCAGCTCGAAGGATCGAGGGGGATTATCTATTGGTGGCTACACCTTC
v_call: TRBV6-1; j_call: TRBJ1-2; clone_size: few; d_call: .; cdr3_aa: CASSRAQGRDYGYTF; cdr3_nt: TGTGCCAGCAGCCGAGCCCAGGGTAGGGACTATGGCTACACCTTC
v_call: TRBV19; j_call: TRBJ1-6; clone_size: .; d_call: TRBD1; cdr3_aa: CASSTAGTGASPLHF; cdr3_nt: TGTGCCAGTAGTACCGCCGGGACAGGGGCTTCACCCCTCCACTTT
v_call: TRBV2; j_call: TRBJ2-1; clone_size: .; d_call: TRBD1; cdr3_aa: CASSRGGSGAYEQFF; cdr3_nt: TGTGCCAGCAGCCGAGGGGGCTCTGGGGCGTATGAGCAGTTCTTC
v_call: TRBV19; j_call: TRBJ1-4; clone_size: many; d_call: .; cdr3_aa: CASSKREGRTNEKLFF; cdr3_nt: TGTGCCAGTAGTAAGAGGGAGGGGAGAACTAATGAAAAACTGTTTTTT
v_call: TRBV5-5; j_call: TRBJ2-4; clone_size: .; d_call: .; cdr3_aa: CASSLAGAQNIQYF; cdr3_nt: TGTGCCAGCAGCTTGGCCGGAGCTCAAAACATTCAGTACTTC
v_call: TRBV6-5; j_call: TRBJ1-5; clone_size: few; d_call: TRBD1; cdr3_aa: CASSFTGVGQPQHF; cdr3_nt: TGTGCCAGCAGTTTTACAGGGGTGGGGCAGCCCCAGCATTTT
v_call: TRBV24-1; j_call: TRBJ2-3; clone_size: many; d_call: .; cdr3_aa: CATSTAMSTDTQYF; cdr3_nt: TGTGCCACCAGTACAGCCATGAGCACAGATACGCAGTATTTT
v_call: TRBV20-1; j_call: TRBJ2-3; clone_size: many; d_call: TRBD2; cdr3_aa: CSARQTSGSTDTQYF; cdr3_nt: TGCAGTGCTAGACAAACTAGCGGTTCCACAGATACGCAGTATTTT
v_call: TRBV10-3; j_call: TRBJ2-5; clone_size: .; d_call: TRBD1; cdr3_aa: CAISPDPGQAKETQYF; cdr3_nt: TGTGCCATCAGCCCGGATCCGGGACAGGCGAAAGAGACCCAGTACTTC
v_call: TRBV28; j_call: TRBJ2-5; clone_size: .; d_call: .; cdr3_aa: CASSTSGQTQYF; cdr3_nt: TGTGCCAGCAGCACTAGTGGGCAGACCCAGTACTTC
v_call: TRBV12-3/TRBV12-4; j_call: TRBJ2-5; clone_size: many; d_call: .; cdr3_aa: CASSLGWETQYF; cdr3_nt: TGTGCCAGCAGTTTGGGTTGGGAGACCCAGTACTTC
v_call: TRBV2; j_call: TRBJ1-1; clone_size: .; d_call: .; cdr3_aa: CASSELRLNTEAFF; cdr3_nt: TGTGCCAGCAGTGAATTAAGATTGAACACTGAAGCTTTCTTT
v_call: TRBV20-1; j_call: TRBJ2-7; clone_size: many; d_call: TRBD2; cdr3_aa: CSASKSGGSYEQYF; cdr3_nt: TGCAGTGCTAGTAAGAGCGGGGGAAGCTACGAGCAGTACTTC
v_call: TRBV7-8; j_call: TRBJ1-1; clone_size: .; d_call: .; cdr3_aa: CASSLPTAMNTEAFF; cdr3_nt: TGTGCCAGCAGCTTACCGACGGCTATGAACACTGAAGCTTTCTTT
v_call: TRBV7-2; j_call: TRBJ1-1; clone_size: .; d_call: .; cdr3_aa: CASSLIGGEAFF; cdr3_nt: TGTGCCAGCAGCTTAATCGGGGGCGAAGCTTTCTTT
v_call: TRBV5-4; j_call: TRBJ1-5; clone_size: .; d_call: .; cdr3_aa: CASSLAGARRPQHF; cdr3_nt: TGTGCCAGCAGCTTGGCCGGGGCCCGGAGGCCCCAGCATTTT
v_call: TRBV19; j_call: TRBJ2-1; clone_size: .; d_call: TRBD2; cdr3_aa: CASLPSGMIGGEQFF; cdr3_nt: TGTGCCAGTTTGCCTAGCGGAATGATCGGGGGTGAGCAGTTCTTC
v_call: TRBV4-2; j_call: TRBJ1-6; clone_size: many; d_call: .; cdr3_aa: CASSQEVDSRATLHF; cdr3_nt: TGTGCCAGCAGCCAAGAGGTAGACAGTCGAGCTACCCTCCACTTT
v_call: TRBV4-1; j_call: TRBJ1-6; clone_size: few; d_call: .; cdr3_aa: CASSQDRSYSPLHF; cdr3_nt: TGCGCCAGCAGCCAAGATAGGAGTTATTCACCCCTCCACTTT
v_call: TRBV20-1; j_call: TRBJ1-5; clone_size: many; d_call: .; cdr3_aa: CSANPGGYNQPQHF; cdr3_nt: TGCAGTGCTAACCCGGGGGGGTACAATCAGCCCCAGCATTTT
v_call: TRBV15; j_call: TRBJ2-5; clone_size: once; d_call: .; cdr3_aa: CATSSVRDLVETQYF; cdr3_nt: TGTGCCACCAGCAGCGTCAGGGACTTGGTAGAGACCCAGTACTTC
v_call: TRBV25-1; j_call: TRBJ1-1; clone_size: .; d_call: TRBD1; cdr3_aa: CASSVTGSNTEAFF; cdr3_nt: TGTGCCAGCAGTGTGACAGGGTCGAACACTGAAGCTTTCTTT
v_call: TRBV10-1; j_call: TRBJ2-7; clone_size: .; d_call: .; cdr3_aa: CASSESGDLYEQYF; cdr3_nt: TGCGCCAGCAGTGAGTCGGGGGACCTCTACGAGCAGTACTTC
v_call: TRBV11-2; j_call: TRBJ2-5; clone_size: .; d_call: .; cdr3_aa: CASSLEPSATLSRWGTQYF; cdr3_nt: TGTGCCAGCAGCTTAGAGCCTAGCGCAACCCTCAGCAGGTGGGGGACCCAGTACTTC
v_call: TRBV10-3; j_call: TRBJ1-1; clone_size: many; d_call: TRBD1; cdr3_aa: CAISEDDRAAFF; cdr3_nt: TGTGCCATCAGTGAGGATGACAGGGCCGCTTTCTTT
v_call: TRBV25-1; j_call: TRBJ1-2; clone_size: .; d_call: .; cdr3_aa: CASSEGGGNYGYTF; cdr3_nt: TGTGCCAGCAGTGAGGGGGGGGGCAACTATGGCTACACCTTC
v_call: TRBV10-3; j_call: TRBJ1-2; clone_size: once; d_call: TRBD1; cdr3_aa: CAIGDRAVGGYTF; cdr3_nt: TGTGCCATCGGGGACAGGGCAGTAGGCGGCTACACCTTC
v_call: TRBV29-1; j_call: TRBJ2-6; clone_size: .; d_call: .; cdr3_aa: CSAVLDNVLTF; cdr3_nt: TGCAGCGCCGTTCTGGACAACGTCCTGACTTTC
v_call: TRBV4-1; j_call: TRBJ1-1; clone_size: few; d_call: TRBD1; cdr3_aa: CASSHPSIRQGKRGEAFF; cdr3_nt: TGCGCCAGCAGCCATCCATCTATCAGACAGGGTAAAAGGGGCGAAGCTTTCTTT
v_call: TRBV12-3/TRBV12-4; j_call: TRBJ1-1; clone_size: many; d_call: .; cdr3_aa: CASERHLNTEAFF; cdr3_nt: TGTGCCAGCGAGAGGCACCTGAACACTGAAGCTTTCTTT
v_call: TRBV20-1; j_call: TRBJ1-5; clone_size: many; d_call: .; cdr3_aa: CSATTAAGSQPQHF; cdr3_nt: TGCAGTGCTACCACGGCAGCGGGGAGTCAGCCCCAGCATTTT
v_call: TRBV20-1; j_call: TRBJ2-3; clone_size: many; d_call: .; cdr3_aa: CSAGHPETHTQYF; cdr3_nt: TGCAGTGCTGGCCACCCTGAGACCCATACGCAGTATTTT
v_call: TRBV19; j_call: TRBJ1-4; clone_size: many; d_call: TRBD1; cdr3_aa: CASSIYRGTSNEKLFF; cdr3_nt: TGTGCCAGTAGTATTTACAGGGGTACATCTAATGAAAAACTGTTTTTT
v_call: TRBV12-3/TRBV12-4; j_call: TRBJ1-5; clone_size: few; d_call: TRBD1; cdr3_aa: CASSLSRSGGGQPQHF; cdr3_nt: TGTGCCAGCAGTTTAAGTCGATCAGGGGGCGGCCAGCCCCAGCATTTT
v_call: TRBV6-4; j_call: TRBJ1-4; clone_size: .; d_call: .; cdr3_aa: CASSDSTRGQGLKNCFF; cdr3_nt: .
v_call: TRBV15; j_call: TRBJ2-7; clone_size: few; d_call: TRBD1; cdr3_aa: CATSARTGGDEQYF; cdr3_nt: TGTGCCACCAGCGCACGGACAGGGGGCGACGAGCAGTACTTC
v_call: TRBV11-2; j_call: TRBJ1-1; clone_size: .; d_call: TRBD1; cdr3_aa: CASSPRDRGRTEAFF; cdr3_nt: TGTGCCAGCAGCCCGCGGGACAGGGGGCGTACTGAAGCTTTCTTT
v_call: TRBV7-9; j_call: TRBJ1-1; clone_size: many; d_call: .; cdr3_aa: CASSLAGFGTEAFF; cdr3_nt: TGTGCCAGCAGCTTAGCAGGGTTTGGCACTGAAGCTTTCTTT
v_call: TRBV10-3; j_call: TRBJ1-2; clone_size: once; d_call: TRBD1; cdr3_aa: CATARQGAGYTF; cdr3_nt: TGTGCCACCGCCAGACAGGGGGCCGGCTACACCTTC
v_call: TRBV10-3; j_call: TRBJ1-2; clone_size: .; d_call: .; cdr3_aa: CAISVLAVYGYTF; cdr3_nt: TGTGCCATCAGTGTTCTGGCAGTCTATGGCTACACCTTC
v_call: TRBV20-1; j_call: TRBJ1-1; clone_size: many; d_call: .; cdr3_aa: CSASGAVMGTEAFF; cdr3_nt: TGCAGTGCTAGCGGGGCCGTTATGGGAACTGAAGCTTTCTTT
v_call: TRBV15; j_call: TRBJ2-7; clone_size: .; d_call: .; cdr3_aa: CATSRLVGGAEQYF; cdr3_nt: TGTGCCACCAGCAGACTAGTGGGGGGTGCGGAGCAGTACTTC
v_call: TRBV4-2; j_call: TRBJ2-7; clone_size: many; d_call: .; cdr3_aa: CASSQDFGRGREQYF; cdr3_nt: TGTGCCAGCAGCCAAGATTTTGGACGGGGGCGCGAGCAGTACTTC
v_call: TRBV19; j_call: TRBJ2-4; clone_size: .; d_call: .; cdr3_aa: CASSIADKAPKNIQYF; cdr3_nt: TGTGCCAGTAGTATAGCGGACAAGGCTCCCAAAAACATTCAGTACTTC